This TCR beta chain emerged from a study of blood T cell repertoires in COVID-19. Whole-study context: The United States, Italy and Spain were the sources of the acute and convalescent COVID-19 samples. The analysed material was cDNA or gDNA that came from T cells, B-cell-depleted T cells, or PBMCs.

Deletions cut 3 bases from V and 4 bases from J, with 7 bases between. CDR3 length: 13 amino acids. Germline values: CDR1 SGHAT, CDR2 FQNNGV. Method: immunoSEQ multiplex PCR; TCRdb's copy keeps in-frame clones and lacks some. Among some 89,000 clones listed, less than 95% were seen once. The rearrangement uses TRBV11-2 and TRBJ1-3, with D unclear. The TCR originated in a man in his sixties with acute or convalescent COVID-19. Sequenced sample: peripheral blood. The CDR3 loop is CASSFQTGNTIYF. The DNA of the CDR3 is TGTGCCAGCAGCTTTCAGACAGGAAACACCATATATTTT.